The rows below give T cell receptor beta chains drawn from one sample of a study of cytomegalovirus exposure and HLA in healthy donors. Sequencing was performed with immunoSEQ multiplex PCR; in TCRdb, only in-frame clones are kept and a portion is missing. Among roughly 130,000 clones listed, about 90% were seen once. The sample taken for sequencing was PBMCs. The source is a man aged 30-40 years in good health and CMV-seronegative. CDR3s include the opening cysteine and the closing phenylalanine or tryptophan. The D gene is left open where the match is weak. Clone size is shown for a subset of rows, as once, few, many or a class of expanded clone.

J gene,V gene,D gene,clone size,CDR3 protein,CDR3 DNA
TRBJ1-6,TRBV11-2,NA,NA,CASSLAEESPLHF,TGTGCCAGCAGCTTAGCGGAGGAATCACCCCTCCACTTT
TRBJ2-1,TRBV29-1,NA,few,CSVEGHGNNEQFF,TGCAGCGTTGAAGGACACGGTAACAATGAGCAGTTCTTC
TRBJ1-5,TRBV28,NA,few,CASSPFNQPQHF,TGTGCCAGCAGTCCCTTCAATCAGCCCCAGCATTTT
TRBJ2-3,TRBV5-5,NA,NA,CASSFVGRGTDTQYF,TGTGCCAGCAGCTTCGTTGGGCGGGGCACAGATACGCAGTATTTT
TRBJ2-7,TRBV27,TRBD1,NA,CASGDRGRIHEQYF,TGTGCCAGCGGGGACAGGGGGCGTATCCACGAGCAGTACTTC
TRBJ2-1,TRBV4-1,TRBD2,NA,CASSNDGGASNEQFF,TGCGCCAGCAGCAACGACGGGGGGGCCTCGAATGAGCAGTTCTTC
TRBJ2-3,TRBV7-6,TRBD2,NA,CASSLPIAGGGTDTQYF,TGTGCCAGCAGCTTACCCATAGCGGGGGGTGGCACAGATACGCAGTATTTT
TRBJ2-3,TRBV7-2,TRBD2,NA,CASLWGSGAIDTQYF,TGTGCCAGCCTCTGGGGTAGCGGGGCCATAGATACGCAGTATTTT
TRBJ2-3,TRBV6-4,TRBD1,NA,CASSGGTGGTDTQYF,TGTGCCAGCAGTGGCGGGACAGGGGGGACAGATACGCAGTATTTT
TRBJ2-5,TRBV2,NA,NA,CAARLGGEPNQETQYF,TGTGCCGCCCGTTTGGGGGGAGAACCAAACCAAGAGACCCAGTACTTC
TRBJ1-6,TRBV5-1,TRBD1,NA,CASSPGQGLHF,TGCGCCAGCAGCCCGGGACAGGGCCTCCACTTT
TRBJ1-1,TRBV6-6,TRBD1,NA,CASSFGTGGTEAFF,TGTGCCAGCAGTTTCGGGACAGGGGGAACTGAAGCTTTCTTT
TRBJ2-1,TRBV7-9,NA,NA,CASSLWAGVEQFF,TGTGCCAGCAGCCTGTGGGCAGGGGTTGAGCAGTTCTTC
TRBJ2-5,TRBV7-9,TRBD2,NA,CASSQSGGWETQYF,TGTGCCAGCAGCCAAAGCGGGGGGTGGGAGACCCAGTACTTC
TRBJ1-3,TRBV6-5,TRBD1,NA,CASTGGRSGNTIYF,TGTGCCAGCACAGGGGGCCGCTCTGGAAACACCATATATTTT
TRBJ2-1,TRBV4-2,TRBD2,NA,CASSQGTSGGVYNEQFF,TGTGCCAGCAGCCAAGGAACTAGCGGGGGGGTCTACAATGAGCAGTTCTTC
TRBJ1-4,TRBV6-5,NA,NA,CASSPRTATNEKLFF,TGTGCCAGCAGCCCGAGGACAGCAACTAATGAAAAACTGTTTTTT
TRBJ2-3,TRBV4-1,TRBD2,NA,CASSRLAGGTDTQYF,TGCGCCAGCAGCCGTTTAGCGGGGGGCACAGATACGCAGTATTTT
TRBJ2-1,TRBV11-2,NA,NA,CASSPGASSYNEQFF,TGTGCCAGCAGCCCTGGGGCAAGCTCCTACAATGAGCAGTTCTTC
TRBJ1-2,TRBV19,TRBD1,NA,CASSAPRQGFNGYTF,TGTGCCAGTAGTGCCCCCCGACAGGGCTTTAACGGCTACACCTTC
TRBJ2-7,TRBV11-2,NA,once,CASSPGHTTSYEQYF,TGTGCCAGCAGCCCGGGACATACGACCTCCTACGAGCAGTACTTC
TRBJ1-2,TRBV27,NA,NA,CASSLSGAGGYTF,TGTGCCAGCAGTTTATCTGGGGCTGGTGGCTACACCTTC
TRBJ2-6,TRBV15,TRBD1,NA,CATSNFGTGASGANVLTF,TGTGCCACCAGCAATTTTGGGACAGGAGCCTCTGGGGCCAACGTCCTGACTTTC
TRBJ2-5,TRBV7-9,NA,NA,CASSGSGGWETQYF,TGTGCCAGCAGCGGGAGTGGGGGCTGGGAGACCCAGTACTTC
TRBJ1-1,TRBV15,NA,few,CATSRDPGLMNTEAFF,TGTGCCACCAGCAGAGATCCAGGACTCATGAACACTGAAGCTTTCTTT
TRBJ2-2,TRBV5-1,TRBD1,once,CASSSGQGVSTGELFF,TGCGCCAGCAGCTCAGGACAGGGGGTGAGCACCGGGGAGCTGTTTTTT
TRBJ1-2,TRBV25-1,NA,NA,CASSGPLREWGYGYTF,TGTGCCAGCAGTGGGCCTTTGAGGGAGTGGGGTTATGGCTACACCTTC
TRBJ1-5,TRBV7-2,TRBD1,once,CASSLAGTGRNQPQHF,TGTGCCAGCAGCTTAGCGGGGACAGGCCGCAATCAGCCCCAGCATTTT
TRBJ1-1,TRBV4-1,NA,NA,CASSQGGVGSTEAFF,TGCGCCAGCAGCCAGGGGGGGGTAGGGAGCACTGAAGCTTTCTTT
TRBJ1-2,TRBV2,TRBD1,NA,CASSVGQGSYGYTF,TGTGCCAGCAGTGTGGGACAGGGGTCCTATGGCTACACCTTC
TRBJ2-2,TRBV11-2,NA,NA,CASSLNTGLTGELFF,TGTGCCAGCAGCCTAAACACGGGGTTAACCGGGGAGCTGTTTTTT
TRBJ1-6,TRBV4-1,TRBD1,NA,CASSQVQGARDSPLHF,TGCGCCAGCAGCCAAGTCCAGGGGGCTAGGGATTCACCCCTCCACTTT
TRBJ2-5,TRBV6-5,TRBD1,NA,CASSLGTEETQYF,TGTGCCAGCAGCCTAGGGACAGAAGAGACCCAGTACTTC
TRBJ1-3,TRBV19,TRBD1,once,CASRGQDGNTIYF,TGTGCCAGTAGGGGACAGGATGGAAACACCATATATTTT
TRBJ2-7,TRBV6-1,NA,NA,CASSDSPPYEQYF,TGTGCCAGCAGTGATTCCCCTCCCTACGAGCAGTACTTC
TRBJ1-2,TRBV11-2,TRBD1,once,CASSPRTGRGYGYTF,TGTGCCAGCAGCCCCCGGACAGGGAGGGGCTATGGCTACACCTTC
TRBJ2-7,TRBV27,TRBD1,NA,CASRAGGGGVRHEQYF,TGTGCCAGCCGTGCAGGGGGCGGCGGGGTAAGACACGAGCAGTACTTC
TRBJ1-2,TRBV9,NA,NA,CASSPTVGGYYGYTF,TGTGCCAGCAGCCCGACGGTGGGGGGTTACTATGGCTACACCTTC
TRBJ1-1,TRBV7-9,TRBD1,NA,CASSPRTGVNTEAFF,TGTGCCAGCAGCCCCCGGACAGGGGTGAACACTGAAGCTTTCTTT
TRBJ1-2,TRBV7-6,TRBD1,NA,CASSPRQGPTFYGYTF,TGTGCCAGCAGCCCCAGACAGGGGCCCACGTTCTATGGCTACACCTTC
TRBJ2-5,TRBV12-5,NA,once,CASGLLHWGGAQETQYF,TGTGCTAGTGGTTTGCTCCACTGGGGGGGGGCCCAAGAGACCCAGTACTTC
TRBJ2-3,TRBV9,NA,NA,CASSVGSSSTDTQYF,TGTGCCAGCAGCGTAGGGAGTAGTAGCACAGATACGCAGTATTTT
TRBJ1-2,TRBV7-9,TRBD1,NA,CASSSGGTGGLGYTF,TGTGCCAGCAGTTCAGGCGGGACAGGGGGGCTAGGCTACACCTTC
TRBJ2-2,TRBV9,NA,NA,CASSPPQGTGELFF,TGTGCCAGCAGCCCACCGCAGGGCACCGGGGAGCTGTTTTTT
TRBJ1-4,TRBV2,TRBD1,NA,CASSGRDREGVYEKLFF,TGTGCCAGCAGTGGCCGGGACAGGGAGGGAGTGTATGAAAAACTGTTTTTT
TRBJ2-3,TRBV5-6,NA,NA,CASSPRTGVVYTQYF,TGTGCCAGCAGCCCGAGGACGGGGGTAGTGTATACGCAGTATTTT
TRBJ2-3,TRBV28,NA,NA,CASSPLVSDTQYF,TGTGCCAGCAGCCCTCTCGTCTCAGATACGCAGTATTTT
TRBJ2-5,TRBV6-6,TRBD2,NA,CASSLAGSRETQYF,TGTGCCAGCAGTTTAGCGGGGAGTAGAGAGACCCAGTACTTC
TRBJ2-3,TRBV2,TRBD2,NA,CASSPQRGVSSTDTQYF,TGTGCCAGCTCCCCCCAGCGGGGGGTTTCCAGCACAGATACGCAGTATTTT
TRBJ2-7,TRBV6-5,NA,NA,CASSYFATHGLYEQYF,TGTGCCAGCAGTTACTTCGCGACTCATGGATTGTACGAGCAGTACTTC
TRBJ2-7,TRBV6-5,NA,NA,CASRWTDPNQYF,TGTGCCAGCAGATGGACTGATCCGAATCAGTACTTC
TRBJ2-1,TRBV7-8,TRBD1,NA,CASSTNRGQRSYNEQFF,TGTGCCAGCAGCACCAATAGGGGGCAAAGGTCCTACAATGAGCAGTTCTTC
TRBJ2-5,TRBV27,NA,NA,CASSSPPGSQTQYF,TGTGCCAGCAGTTCTCCCCCAGGATCACAGACCCAGTACTTC
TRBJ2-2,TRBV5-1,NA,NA,CASNWGQANTGELFF,TGCGCCAGCAACTGGGGGCAGGCGAACACCGGGGAGCTGTTTTTT